What follows describes a single T cell receptor beta chain. Its antigen remains unknown. The sample originates from a study of early T cells in non-severe SARS-CoV-2 infection. Study in general: Sequencing input comprised bulk RNA from unsorted whole blood; chain pairing was not available.

The TCR library protocol attached unique molecular identifiers to the individual cDNA molecules. TCRdb called the 5' RACE reads again in MiXCR, with one record for every CDR3 protein. The table shows about 80,000 distinct CDR3 sequences, with 9% to 10% occurring only once. V trimming: 4 bases; J trimming: 0 bases; junction bases outside the gene matches: 4. This CDR3 is built from 16 residues. The germline CDR1 and CDR2 sequences are SGHRS and YFSETQ. The study, taken as a whole, reports: Database matching using VDJdb favored anti-spike CD8 responses, with private and CD4 specificities left missing.

The rearrangement joins TRBV5-1 to TRBJ2-3, with TRBD2 matching 11 bases. This TCR was sampled from an adult who was a healthcare worker with PCR-confirmed SARS-CoV-2 infection or an uninfected control (not recorded which). Sequenced sample: whole blood. The CDR3 loop reads CASSRTSGLSTDTQYF. In nucleotides, the CDR3 is TGCGCCAGCAGCAGGACTAGCGGGCTAAGCACAGATACGCAGTATTTT.